This T cell receptor beta chain emerged from a study of identical twins. Points from the study as a whole: Analyses of zero insertions could, in part, be confounded by invariant MAIT and iNKT cells. With abundant cord blood beta clonotypes, insertions were fewer; memory repertoires showed no such pattern. Less excess twin sharing appeared in beta out-of-frame sequences.

There are many counts of this clonotype. Its antigen remains unknown. Each CDR3 protein is one row after TCRdb ran MiXCR on the 5' RACE reads. Counted here are about 660,000 distinct CDR3 sequences, 8.5% to 9.5% occurring once; the ten biggest clones make up roughly 0.9%. The V gene end was trimmed by 1 base and the J gene end by 6 bases; junction bases not matched to a gene: 11. Germline CDR1 and CDR2: MGHRA and YSYEKL. CDR3 length: 17 residues. These data are also associated with another study on yellow fever vaccine responses in identical twins.

This TCR was sampled from a woman younger than 35 in good health. The sample taken for sequencing was PBMCs. V gene TRBV4-1 combines with J gene TRBJ2-1; TRBD1 matches at 8 bases. DNA for the CDR3: TGCGCCAGCAGCCAAGTCCCAGGGGGCCAAAACCCCAATGAGCAGTTCTTC. Translating gives CASSQVPGGQNPNEQFF.